These 20 T cell receptor beta chains were all obtained from the same sample, sequenced in a study of neoadjuvant anti-PD-1 for oral cavity cancer. This table comes from immunoSEQ multiplex PCR, and its TCRdb copy is limited to in-frame clones, with some not included. This table holds 9,700 or so clones, 61% found once. The time point: after neoadjuvant nivolumab, at surgical resection. Sequenced here: PBMCs, sampled after nivolumab (anti-PD-1) treatment. The receptor set was obtained from a person aged 40 to 85 with oral cavity squamous cell carcinoma.

The genes are TRBV19 and TRBJ2-7; D ambiguous. Germline V CDR1 and CDR2: LNHDA, SQIVND (reference sequence). The CDR3 runs 13 residues. V was clipped by 7 bases and J by 2 bases, with 12 bases between them. CDR3 residues: CASTPRPPYEQYF. The DNA for the CDR3 is TGTGCCAGTACACCACGGCCCCCCTACGAGCAGTACTTC.

This clone was observed a few times. The chain is built from TRBV6-4 and TRBJ2-2; D uncertain. The CDR3 spans 11 residues. Germline-derived CDR1 and CDR2 are MRHNA and SNTAGT. The V gene lost 5 bases and the J gene lost 7 bases, with 5 bases spanning the gap. CDR3 DNA sequence: TGTGCCAGCAGTCAAGACGGGGAGCTGTTTTTT. It specifies CASSQDGELFF.

The gene calls are TRBV10-2 and TRBJ1-2; 9 bases fit TRBD1. The CDR3 contains 17 residues. Germline-derived CDR1 and CDR2 are WSHSY and SAAADI. V dropped 6 bases and J dropped 5; count of bases not matched to a gene: 16. The CDR3 sequence is CASRERGQGTSTYGYTF. For the CDR3, the DNA is TGCGCCAGCAGAGAGAGAGGACAGGGGACCAGCACATATGGCTACACCTTC.

The rearrangement joins TRBV5-1 to TRBJ2-5; TRBD1 matches at 11 bases. The V segment lost 1 base and the J segment 5 bases; nucleotides outside the gene matches: 7. CDR3 length: 16 residues. Per germline, CDR1 SGHRS and CDR2 YFSETQ. As DNA, the CDR3 is TGCGCCAGCAGCTTGACGGGACAGGGGGGAGGGGAGACCCAGTACTTC. Translated: CASSLTGQGGGETQYF.

V gene TRBV2 combines with J gene TRBJ2-5; D might be TRBD2 (5 bases). The CDR3 contains 15 residues. CDR1 is SNHLY and CDR2 is FYNNEI in the germline V gene. V lost 11 bases and J lost 2, with 21 bases in between. The CDR3 protein is CASLVSGRVQETQYF. The CDR3 DNA reads TGTGCCTCCTTGGTCAGCGGAAGAGTACAAGAGACCCAGTACTTC.

V gene TRBV11-2 combines with J gene TRBJ2-5; TRBD2 matches at 9 bases. The CDR3 runs 16 residues. With V trimmed by 6 bases and J by 9 bases, 17 bases remained unmatched. Germline CDR1 and CDR2: SGHAT and FQNNGV. CDR3 nucleotide sequence: TGTGCCAGCAGACCTCTTCGCGGGAGGGCCCAGGGCTCCCAGTACTTC. Its translation: CASRPLRGRAQGSQYF.

The chain employs TRBV4-1 and TRBJ2-2; D could derive from TRBD1 or TRBD2 (5 bases each). Per germline, CDR1 MGHRA and CDR2 YSYEKL. Trimming shortened V by 4 bases and J by 2 bases, and 17 bases separated the two germline ends. CDR3 length equals 17 residues. The CDR3 DNA is TGCGCCAGCAGCCTCCAGGGTTTCGGGATCAACACCGGGGAGCTGTTTTTT. Encoded protein: CASSLQGFGINTGELFF.

The V and J genes are TRBV5-1 and TRBJ2-1, with D maybe TRBD2 (5 bases). Germline assignment: CDR1 SGHRS and CDR2 YFSETQ. The V end was cut by 0 bases, the J end by 0 bases, with 10 bases between. This CDR3 has 16 amino acids. CDR3 loop: CASSLGTGISYNEQFF. The CDR3 nucleotides are TGCGCCAGCAGCTTGGGGACGGGGATCTCCTACAATGAGCAGTTCTTC. The full variable domain, in which reference TRBV5-1 and TRBJ2-1 provide the parts outside the CDR3, is KAGVTQTPRYLIKTRGQQVTLSCSPISGHRSVSWYQQTPGQGLQFLFEYFSETQRNKGNFPGRFSGRQFSNSRSEMNVSTLELGDSALYLCASSLGTGISYNEQFFGPGTRLTVL.

This chain joins TRBV2 and TRBJ2-3; D gene unclear. The CDR3 is made up of 15 amino acids. Germline V gives CDR1 SNHLY, CDR2 FYNNEI. Trimming pared 4 bases from V and 1 base from J, leaving 12 bases between. The CDR3 nucleotides are TGTGCCAGCAGTGCCTTTACCGGTGGCACAGATACGCAGTATTTT. Protein sequence: CASSAFTGGTDTQYF. Complete variable domain (other parts from reference TRBV2 and TRBJ2-3): EPEVTQTPSHQVTQMGQEVILRCVPISNHLYFYWYRQILGQKVEFLVSFYNNEISEKSEIFDDQFSVERPDGSNFTLKIRSTKLEDSAMYFCASSAFTGGTDTQYFGPGTRLTVL.

There are a few counts of this clone. CDR3 loop: CASSLRGNTEAFF. CDR3 DNA sequence: TGCGCCAGCAGCTTGAGAGGGAACACTGAAGCTTTCTTT. V and J are TRBV5-1 and TRBJ1-1; D gene uncertain. The CDR3 length is 13 residues. CDR1 is SGHRS and CDR2 is YFSETQ in the germline V gene. Trimming left V 1 base short and J 1 base short, with 5 bases between.

This clone was found a few times. The rearrangement links TRBV19 to TRBJ2-2, with 7 bases identical to TRBD1. The germline CDR1 and CDR2 sequences are LNHDA and SQIVND (reference sequence). The CDR3 spans 15 residues. Trimming at V came to 2 bases and at J to 6 bases, leaving 6 bases not matched to a gene. The CDR3 spells CASSIMTGRAGELFF. For the CDR3, the DNA is TGTGCCAGTAGTATAATGACAGGGCGGGCCGGGGAGCTGTTTTTT.

The V call is TRBV30, the J call TRBJ2-6; D remains ambiguous. Germline CDR1 reads GTSNPN; CDR2 reads SVGIG (reference sequence). Trimming cost V 0 bases and J 0 bases, with 12 bases left between them. The CDR3 spans 17 residues. The CDR3 DNA reads TGTGCCTGGAGTGTCAGACAATTCAGCTCTGGGGCCAACGTCCTGACTTTC. This translates into CAWSVRQFSSGANVLTF. Filled out from reference TRBV30 and TRBJ2-6, the complete variable domain reads SQTIHQWPATLVQPVGSPLSLECTVEGTSNPNLYWYRQAAGRGLQLLFYSVGIGQISSEVPQNLSASRPQDRQFILSSKKLLLSDSGFYLCAWSVRQFSSGANVLTFGAGSRLTVL.

This clone was seen a handful of times. This chain links TRBV5-8 with TRBJ1-5, with 7 bases identical to TRBD1. CDR3 length: 15 residues. The V segment lost 4 bases and the J segment 2 bases; nucleotides outside the gene matches: 6. Germline CDR1 is SGHTS and CDR2 is YDEGEE. CDR3 coding DNA: TGTGCCAGCAGCCAGGGACAGACCCGCAATCAGCCCCAGCATTTT. The encoded protein is CASSQGQTRNQPQHF.

The table lists this clone with a few counts. The chain uses TRBV5-1 and TRBJ1-1; no clear D gene. CDR3 length equals 13 residues. Per the germline V gene, CDR1 is SGHRS and CDR2 is YFSETQ. The ends were cut back, 6 bases at V and 7 bases at J, with 16 bases in the middle. Here the CDR3 DNA reads TGCGCCAGCAACTCCCGGGGAGCGGGTGAAGCTTTCTTT. This codes for CASNSRGAGEAFF. Supplemented by reference TRBV5-1 and TRBJ1-1, the full variable domain reads KAGVTQTPRYLIKTRGQQVTLSCSPISGHRSVSWYQQTPGQGLQFLFEYFSETQRNKGNFPGRFSGRQFSNSRSEMNVSTLELGDSALYLCASNSRGAGEAFFGQGTRLTVV.

The chain couples TRBV19 to TRBJ1-5, with D possibly TRBD1 on 6 matching bases. Germline V gene data show CDR1 as LNHDA and CDR2 as SQIVND (reference sequence). There are 18 residues in the CDR3. Trimming removed 9 bases at V and 7 bases at J, with 31 bases between. In nucleotides, the CDR3 is TGTGCCAGCCAACCCCCCCTTAGTCGGGGGGGCCGACGGCAGCCCCAGCATTTT. The encoded protein is CASQPPLSRGGRRQPQHF.

The chain carries TRBV27 and TRBJ1-5, with 10 bases fitting TRBD1. The CDR3 is 15 amino acids. Trimming removed 2 bases from V and 2 bases from J; junction bases left unmatched: 0. Germline V gene data show CDR1 as MNHEY and CDR2 as SMNVEV (reference sequence). The CDR3 bases are TGTGCCAGCAGTTTAGGACAGGGGGGCAATCAGCCCCAGCATTTT. It encodes CASSLGQGGNQPQHF.

The rearrangement uses TRBV5-4 and TRBJ2-3; D possibly corresponds to TRBD2 (5 bases). Trimming shortened V by 2 bases and J by 2 bases, and 12 bases separated the two germline ends. The length of the CDR3 is 15 residues. Per the germline V gene, CDR1 is SGHNT and CDR2 is YYREEE (reference sequence). The CDR3 nucleotides are TGTGCCAGCAGCTTAGGAGGACTCCCCACAGATACGCAGTATTTT. Translation: CASSLGGLPTDTQYF.

This clone has more than one count but fewer than ten. The V and J genes are TRBV28 and TRBJ2-2; perhaps TRBD2 as D (5 bases). Germline V gene sequence: CDR1 MDHEN, CDR2 SYDVKM. The CDR3 sequence is 15 residues long. V was pared by 3 bases and J by 6 bases, with 14 bases between. The CDR3 spells CASSFVGMSAGELFF. Written as DNA, the CDR3 is TGTGCCAGCAGTTTCGTCGGGATGTCGGCCGGGGAGCTGTTTTTT.

This chain links TRBV7-9 with TRBJ2-3; D may be TRBD1 or TRBD2 (5 bases each). The CDR3 has 14 amino acids. CDR1 and CDR2 from the germline V gene are SEHNR and FQNEAQ (reference sequence). Deletions cut 5 bases from V and 4 bases from J, with 13 bases between. CDR3 bases: TGTGCCAGCAGCCCCCGAGGGGCTTCAGATACGCAGTATTTT. As protein: CASSPRGASDTQYF.

J is TRBJ1-4 and V is TRBV28; possible D gene TRBD1, 5 bases. Germline assignment: CDR1 MDHEN and CDR2 SYDVKM. The CDR3 runs to 17 residues. The ends were cut back, 6 bases at V and 1 base at J, with 18 bases in the middle. CDR3 DNA sequence: TGTGCCAGCAGCCTCGGACAATTTGCGGGAACTAATGAAAAACTGTTTTTT. Protein sequence: CASSLGQFAGTNEKLFF.